A selection of T cell receptor beta chains follows, all from one sample in a study of blood T cell repertoires in COVID-19. Data came from immunoSEQ multiplex PCR; TCRdb stores just in-frame clones and leaves some out. In the table there are under 200,000 clones, 65% to 90% of which are singletons. The specimen was peripheral blood. Receptor source: a human donor in a cohort sampled during active COVID-19. CDR3s include the opening cysteine and the closing phenylalanine or tryptophan. The D gene is left open where the match is weak. The size field is filled for only some rows; it gives once, few, many or a size class.

DNA: TGTGCCAGCAGTTTAGCACAGGGGAAGTTCTTC
CDR3: CASSLAQGKFF
D: TRBD1
J: TRBJ2-1
size: -
V: TRBV12-3/TRBV12-4

DNA: TGTGCCAGCAGTGGTGGTAGCGGGAGCTACAATGAGCAGTTCTTC
CDR3: CASSGGSGSYNEQFF
D: TRBD2
J: TRBJ2-1
size: -
V: TRBV2

DNA: TGTGCCAGCAGCTTAGGCAGGGGGGTGATATACACTGAAGCTTTCTTT
CDR3: CASSLGRGVIYTEAFF
D: TRBD1
J: TRBJ1-1
size: -
V: TRBV7-2

DNA: TGTGCCAGCAGCGTAACAGGGTACCGTGGCTACACCTTC
CDR3: CASSVTGYRGYTF
D: -
J: TRBJ1-2
size: -
V: TRBV9

DNA: TGCGCCAGCAGCCAAGAGGAGCAGGGATCTGGGGCCAACGTCCTGACTTTC
CDR3: CASSQEEQGSGANVLTF
D: -
J: TRBJ2-6
size: -
V: TRBV4-3

DNA: TGTGCCAGCAGTTCCCTCTCCTACGAGCAGTACTTC
CDR3: CASSSLSYEQYF
D: -
J: TRBJ2-7
size: -
V: TRBV12-3/TRBV12-4

DNA: TGTGCCAGCAGTTTCGGGTATGGCTACACCTTC
CDR3: CASSFGYGYTF
D: -
J: TRBJ1-2
size: -
V: TRBV12-3/TRBV12-4

DNA: TGCGCCAGCAGTGGTACGGGACAGGGAATAAATGAGCAGTTCTTC
CDR3: CASSGTGQGINEQFF
D: TRBD1
J: TRBJ2-1
size: -
V: TRBV10-2

DNA: TGTGCCAGCAGCGTAACGGCAGGGGGCGACGGGGAGCTGTTTTTT
CDR3: CASSVTAGGDGELFF
D: TRBD1
J: TRBJ2-2
size: -
V: TRBV9

DNA: TGTGCCAGTAGTCCCGGACAGGGTTCCACTGAAGCTTTCTTT
CDR3: CASSPGQGSTEAFF
D: TRBD1
J: TRBJ1-1
size: -
V: TRBV19

DNA: TGTGCCAGCAGCCAGCCCGACGGGGGAAATTACGAGCAGTACTTC
CDR3: CASSQPDGGNYEQYF
D: -
J: TRBJ2-7
size: -
V: TRBV6-5

DNA: TGTGCCAGTAGCCCGTGGGCAGTGAACACTGAAGCTTTCTTT
CDR3: CASSPWAVNTEAFF
D: -
J: TRBJ1-1
size: -
V: TRBV19

DNA: TGCGCCAGCAGCCAGGCAGGGTTTAATGAAAAACTGTTTTTT
CDR3: CASSQAGFNEKLFF
D: -
J: TRBJ1-4
size: -
V: TRBV4-3

DNA: TGTGCCAGCAGCTTAGGAGCGGGGGGAAGATACGAGCAGTACTTC
CDR3: CASSLGAGGRYEQYF
D: TRBD2
J: TRBJ2-7
size: -
V: TRBV11-2

DNA: TGTGCCAGCAGCTCGACGCCGGGACTCTCCTACGAGCAGTACTTC
CDR3: CASSSTPGLSYEQYF
D: -
J: TRBJ2-7
size: -
V: TRBV7-2

DNA: TGTGCCAGCAGCTCCTGGACAGGGGGCCTCTACGAGCAGTACTTC
CDR3: CASSSWTGGLYEQYF
D: TRBD1
J: TRBJ2-7
size: -
V: TRBV7-2

DNA: TGTGCCAGCAGTCCCCATGAGGGGCAGTACTTC
CDR3: CASSPHEGQYF
D: -
J: TRBJ2-7
size: -
V: TRBV6-2/TRBV6-3

DNA: TGTGCCAGCAGCTTAGACGGACTAGCGGGAGGCGAGCAGTACTTC
CDR3: CASSLDGLAGGEQYF
D: TRBD2
J: TRBJ2-7
size: -
V: TRBV7-9

DNA: TGTGCCAGCAGTTCCCCGGGAGGGGGCTACGAGCAGTACTTC
CDR3: CASSSPGGGYEQYF
D: TRBD2
J: TRBJ2-7
size: -
V: TRBV6-8

DNA: TGTGCCACTGAGCCGGAGATCGGCGAGCAGTACTTC
CDR3: CATEPEIGEQYF
D: -
J: TRBJ2-7
size: few
V: TRBV19

DNA: TGTGCCAGCCTGACAGGACCAGCCAATGGCTACACCTTC
CDR3: CASLTGPANGYTF
D: -
J: TRBJ1-2
size: once
V: TRBV28

DNA: TGTGCCAGCAGCTCCGGGACTTTCTACGAGCAGTACTTC
CDR3: CASSSGTFYEQYF
D: -
J: TRBJ2-7
size: -
V: TRBV7-2

DNA: TGTGCCAGCAGTCTCCCTAGCGGGATATCCTACAATGAGCAGTTCTTC
CDR3: CASSLPSGISYNEQFF
D: TRBD2
J: TRBJ2-1
size: -
V: TRBV6-2/TRBV6-3

DNA: TGCGCCAGCAGCTTGTCCTGGGGGACAGGGGGTGGCTACACCTTC
CDR3: CASSLSWGTGGGYTF
D: TRBD1
J: TRBJ1-2
size: -
V: TRBV5-1